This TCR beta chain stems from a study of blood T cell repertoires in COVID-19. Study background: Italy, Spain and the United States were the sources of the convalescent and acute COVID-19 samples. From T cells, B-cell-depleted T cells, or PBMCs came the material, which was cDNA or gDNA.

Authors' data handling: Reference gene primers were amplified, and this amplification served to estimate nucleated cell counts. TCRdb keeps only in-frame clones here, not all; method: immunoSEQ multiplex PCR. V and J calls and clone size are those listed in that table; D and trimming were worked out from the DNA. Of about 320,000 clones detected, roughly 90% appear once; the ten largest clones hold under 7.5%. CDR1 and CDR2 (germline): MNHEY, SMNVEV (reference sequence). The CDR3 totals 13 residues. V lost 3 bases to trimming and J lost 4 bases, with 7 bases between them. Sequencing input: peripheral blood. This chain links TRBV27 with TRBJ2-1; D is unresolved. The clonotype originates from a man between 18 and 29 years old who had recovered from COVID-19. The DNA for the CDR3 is TGTGCCAGCAGTTTCGCGTCGTACAATGAGCAGTTCTTC. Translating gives CASSFASYNEQFF.